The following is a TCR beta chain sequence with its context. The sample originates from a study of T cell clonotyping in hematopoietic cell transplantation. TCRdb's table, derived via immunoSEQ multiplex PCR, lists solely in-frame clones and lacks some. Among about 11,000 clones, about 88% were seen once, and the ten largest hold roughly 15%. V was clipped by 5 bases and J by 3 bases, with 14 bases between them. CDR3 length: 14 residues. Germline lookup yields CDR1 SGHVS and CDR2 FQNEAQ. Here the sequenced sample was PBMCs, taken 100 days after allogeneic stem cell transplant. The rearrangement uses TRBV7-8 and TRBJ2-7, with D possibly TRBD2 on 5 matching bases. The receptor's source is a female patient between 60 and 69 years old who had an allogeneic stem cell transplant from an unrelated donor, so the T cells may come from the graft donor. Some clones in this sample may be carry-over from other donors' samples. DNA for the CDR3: TGTGCCAGCAGCCCCCCAGGAGGAAGCTACGAGCAGTACTTC. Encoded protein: CASSPPGGSYEQYF. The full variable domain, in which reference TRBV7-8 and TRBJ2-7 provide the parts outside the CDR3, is GAGVSQSPRYKVAKRGQDVALRCDPISGHVSLFWYQQALGQGPEFLTYFQNEAQLDKSGLPSDRFFAERPEGSVSTLKIQRTQQEDSAVYLCASSPPGGSYEQYFGPGTRLTVT.